A single count supports the clone carrying this T cell receptor beta chain. The antigen remains undetermined. The same CDR3 arises from other DNA sequences in this sample as well. Produced via immunoSEQ multiplex PCR; TCRdb's table is partial and in-frame only. The sample comprises 190,000 or so clones, about 80% of which are singletons, and under 3.5% rests with the top ten. The data are from a study of cytomegalovirus exposure and HLA in healthy donors. Findings of the study overall: Cytomegalovirus-associated status was assigned to about 180 TCR beta chains. Published work reported that the classifier diagnosed cytomegalovirus status with high specificity and sensitivity. The tendency of first-cohort TCR clusters to co-occur in the 110 or so validation repertoires emerged from a later analysis.

This CDR3 is built from 13 residues. The V and J ends lost 0 bases and 5 bases respectively, with 8 bases between them. CDR1 is SGHRS, CDR2 YFSETQ, per germline. The validation cohort, a group of over a hundred subjects, included the donors and was separate from the approximately 680-subject first cohort. This TCR was sampled from a woman aged 18-30 years in good health and CMV-seropositive. The V call is TRBV5-1, the J call TRBJ2-5; D unresolved. The sample consisted of PBMCs. The CDR3 sequence is CASSLGRMETQYF. CDR3 nucleotides: TGCGCCAGCAGCTTGGGGCGGATGGAGACCCAGTACTTC.